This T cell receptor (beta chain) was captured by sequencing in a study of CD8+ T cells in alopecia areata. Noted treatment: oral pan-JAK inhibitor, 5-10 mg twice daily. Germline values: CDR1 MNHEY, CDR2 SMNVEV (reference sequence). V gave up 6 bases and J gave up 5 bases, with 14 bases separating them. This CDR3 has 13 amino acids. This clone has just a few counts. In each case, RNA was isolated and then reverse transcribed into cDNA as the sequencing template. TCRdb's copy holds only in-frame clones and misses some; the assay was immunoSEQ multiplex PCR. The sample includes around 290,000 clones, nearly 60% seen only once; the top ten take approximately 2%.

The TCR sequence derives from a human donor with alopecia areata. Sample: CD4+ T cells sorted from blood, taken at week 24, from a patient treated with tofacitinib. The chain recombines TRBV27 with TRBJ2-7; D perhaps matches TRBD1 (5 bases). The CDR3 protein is CASSVNRNHEQYF. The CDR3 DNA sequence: TGTGCCAGCAGCGTAAACAGGAATCACGAGCAGTACTTC.